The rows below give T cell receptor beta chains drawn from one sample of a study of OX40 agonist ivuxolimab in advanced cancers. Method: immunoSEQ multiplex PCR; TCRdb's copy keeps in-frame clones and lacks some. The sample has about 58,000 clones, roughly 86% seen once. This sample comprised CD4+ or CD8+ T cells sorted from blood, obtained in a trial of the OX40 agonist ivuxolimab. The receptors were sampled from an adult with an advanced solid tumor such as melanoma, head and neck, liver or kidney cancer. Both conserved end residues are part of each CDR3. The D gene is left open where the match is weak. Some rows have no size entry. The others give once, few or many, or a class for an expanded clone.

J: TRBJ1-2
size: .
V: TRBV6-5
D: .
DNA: TGTGCCAGCAGTTACTCGTCGGGACAAGCGCAGAGCTACACCTTC
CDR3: CASSYSSGQAQSYTF

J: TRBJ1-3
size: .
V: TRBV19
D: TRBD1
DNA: TGTGCCAGTAGTTCCCGGACAGGGTATGGAAACACCATATATTTT
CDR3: CASSSRTGYGNTIYF

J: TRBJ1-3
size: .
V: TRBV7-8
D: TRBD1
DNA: TGTGCCAGCAGCTTAGTATGGACAGGGGGCTCTGGAAACACCATATATTTT
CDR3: CASSLVWTGGSGNTIYF

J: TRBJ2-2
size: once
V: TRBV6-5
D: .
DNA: TGTGCCAGCAGTTATCAGGTCCCGAACACCGGGGAGCTGTTTTTT
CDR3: CASSYQVPNTGELFF

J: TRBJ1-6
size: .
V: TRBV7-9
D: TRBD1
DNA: TGTGCCAGCAGCTTAGGATTTCGGCAGGGGGATTCACCCCTCCACTTT
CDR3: CASSLGFRQGDSPLHF

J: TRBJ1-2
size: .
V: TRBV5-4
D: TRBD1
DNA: TGTGCCAGCAGCTTGGGGGACTTCGGGACAGTCTCAGATGGCTACACCTTC
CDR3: CASSLGDFGTVSDGYTF

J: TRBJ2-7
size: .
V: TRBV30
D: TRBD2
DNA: TGTGCCTCGGGGGGGCAGGGCGCAAAGCAGTACTTC
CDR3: CASGGQGAKQYF

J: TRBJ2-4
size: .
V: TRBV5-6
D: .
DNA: TGTGCCAGCAGCAGTAGGGAGAGAAACATTCAGTACTTC
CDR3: CASSSRERNIQYF

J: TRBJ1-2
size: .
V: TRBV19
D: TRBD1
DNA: TGTGCCAGTAGTCCGACCCGGGACAGGGGTATCAATGGCTACACCTTC
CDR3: CASSPTRDRGINGYTF

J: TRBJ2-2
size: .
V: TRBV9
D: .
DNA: TGTGCCAGCAGCGCCCCCCTGAACACCGGGGAGCTGTTTTTT
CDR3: CASSAPLNTGELFF

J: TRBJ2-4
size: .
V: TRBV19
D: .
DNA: TGTGCCAGTAGTTCTCTAGGGGGTGGGGACATTCAGTACTTC
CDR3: CASSSLGGGDIQYF

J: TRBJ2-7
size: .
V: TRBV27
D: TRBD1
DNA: TGTGCCAGCAGTTCTCCCGGGACAGGTAGCTACGAGCAGTACTTC
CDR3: CASSSPGTGSYEQYF

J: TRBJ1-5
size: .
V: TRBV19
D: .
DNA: .
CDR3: CASSIRARVLFF

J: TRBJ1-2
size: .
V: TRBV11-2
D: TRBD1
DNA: TGTGCCAGCACCGAGGCACAGGGGAACTATGGCTACACCTTC
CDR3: CASTEAQGNYGYTF

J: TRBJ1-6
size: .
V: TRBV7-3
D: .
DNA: TGTGCCAGCAGCTTAAACAGCCGAAGTAATTCACCCCTCCACTTT
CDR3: CASSLNSRSNSPLHF

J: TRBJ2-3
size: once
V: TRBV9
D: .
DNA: TGTGCCAGCAGCGAGGATGGGGTCAGCACAGATACGCAGTATTTT
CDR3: CASSEDGVSTDTQYF

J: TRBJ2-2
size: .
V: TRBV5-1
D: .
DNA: TGCGCCAGCAGACCTCTCACAGGGGGGGAGCTGTTTTTT
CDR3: CASRPLTGGELFF

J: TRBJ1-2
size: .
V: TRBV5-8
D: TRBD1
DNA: TGTGCCAGCAGCCCAGACAGGGACTATGGCTACACCTTC
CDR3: CASSPDRDYGYTF

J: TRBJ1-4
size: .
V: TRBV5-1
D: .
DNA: TGCGCCAGCAGCTCCCTGGGGGGCACTAATGAAAAACTGTTTTTT
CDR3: CASSSLGGTNEKLFF

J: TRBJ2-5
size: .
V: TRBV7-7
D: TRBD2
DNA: TGTGCCAGCAGCTTAGGGGGACTAGCGGGGGGCCTGCAAGAGACCCAGTACTTC
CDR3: CASSLGGLAGGLQETQYF

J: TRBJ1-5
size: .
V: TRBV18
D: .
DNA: TGTGCCACAACTGGGGAGGGAGTCGGCAATCAGCCCCAGCATTTT
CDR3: CATTGEGVGNQPQHF

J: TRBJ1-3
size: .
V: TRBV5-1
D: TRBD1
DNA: TGCGCCAGCAGCTCCTCGGGACAGGTCTCTGGAAACACCATATATTTT
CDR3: CASSSSGQVSGNTIYF

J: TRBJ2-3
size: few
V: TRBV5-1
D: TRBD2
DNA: TGCGCCAGCAGCCCCAGGACTAGCGGGGGCCGCTCAAATACGCAGTATTTT
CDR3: CASSPRTSGGRSNTQYF

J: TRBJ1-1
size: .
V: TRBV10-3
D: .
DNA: TGTGCCATCAGTGAGTCGAACGGTGAAGCTTTCTTT
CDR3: CAISESNGEAFF

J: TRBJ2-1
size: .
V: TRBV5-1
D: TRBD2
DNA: TGCGCCAGCAGCTCACTAGCGGGGGGTAACAATGAGCAGTTCTTC
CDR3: CASSSLAGGNNEQFF

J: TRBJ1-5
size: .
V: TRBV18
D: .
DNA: TGTGCCAGCTCACCGCGAGGGAATAGCAATCAGCCCCAGCATTTT
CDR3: CASSPRGNSNQPQHF

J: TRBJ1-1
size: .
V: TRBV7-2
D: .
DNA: TGTGCCAGCAGCTCGGGACGGCTTGAAGCTTTCTTT
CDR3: CASSSGRLEAFF

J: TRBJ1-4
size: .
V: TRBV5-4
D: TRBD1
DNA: TGTGCCAGCAGCCTCCCTGGACAGGGGGGAAAACTGTTTTTT
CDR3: CASSLPGQGGKLFF

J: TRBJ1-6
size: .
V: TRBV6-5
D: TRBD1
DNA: TGTGCCAGCAACTGGGGACAGGGGGCCGGTTCACCCCTCCACTTT
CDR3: CASNWGQGAGSPLHF

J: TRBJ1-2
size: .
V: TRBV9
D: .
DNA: TGTGCCAGCAGCGTCCACCAGGGTTATAACTATGGCTACACCTTC
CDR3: CASSVHQGYNYGYTF

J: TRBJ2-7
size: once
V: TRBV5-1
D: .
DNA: TGCGCCAGCTCGCGAACAGGGAGCTACGAGCAGTACTTC
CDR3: CASSRTGSYEQYF

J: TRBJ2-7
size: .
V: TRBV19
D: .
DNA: TGTGCCAGTAGTCTTAGTCTTTTGGACGAGCAGTACTTC
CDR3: CASSLSLLDEQYF

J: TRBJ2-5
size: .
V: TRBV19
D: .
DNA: TGTGCCAGTAGTATATTGGGGGCGCGTCGTCCAGAGACCCAGTACTTC
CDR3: CASSILGARRPETQYF

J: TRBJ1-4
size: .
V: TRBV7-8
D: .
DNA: TGTGCCAGCAGCCGCCTCCCTCGGGGGGCAACTAATGAAAAACTGTTTTTT
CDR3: CASSRLPRGATNEKLFF